The next 30 T cell receptor beta chains were all read from a single sample in a study of monozygotic twins with inflammatory bowel disease. TCRdb reanalyzed the 5' RACE reads, giving one entry per CDR3 protein sequence and no DNA. The sample data list some 440,000 distinct CDR3 sequences. Sequenced: blood. Receptor source: a human donor with ulcerative colitis or Crohn's disease, or a healthy co-twin of an affected twin (not recorded which).

The chain couples TRBV7-9 to TRBJ2-1; TCRdb outputs TRBD2, but without DNA this stays unchecked. The CDR3 contains 14 residues. CDR1 and CDR2 from the germline V gene are SEHNR and FQNEAQ (reference sequence). CDR3 region: CASSSRREGVEQFF.

The J gene is TRBJ2-7, the V gene TRBV30; TCRdb lists TRBD2, though no DNA is available to test this call. Germline lookup yields CDR1 GTSNPN and CDR2 SVGIG (reference sequence). The CDR3 runs to 15 residues. The CDR3 is CAWSVNLWQGGDQYF.

The rearrangement uses TRBV29-1 and TRBJ1-1; TCRdb names TRBD1, which stays unverified in the absence of DNA. The CDR3 is 13 residues long. Germline CDR1 and CDR2: SQVTM and ANQGSEA. The CDR3: CSGQQGMNTEAFF.

The chain has TRBV18 and TRBJ2-1. The length of the CDR3 is 12 residues. Germline assignment: CDR1 KGHSH and CDR2 LQKENI. This CDR3 reads CASSLTRGEQFF. The variable domain in full, completed from reference TRBV18 and TRBJ2-1, reads NAGVMQNPRHLVRRRGQEARLRCSPMKGHSHVYWYRQLPEEGLKFMVYLQKENIIDESGMPKERFSAEFPKEGPSILRIQQVVRGDSAAYFCASSLTRGEQFFGPGTRLTVL.

The chain has TRBV29-1 and TRBJ1-5; the D call of TRBD1 rests on TCRdb alone, since no DNA is present to check it. This CDR3 has 15 amino acids. The germline gives CDR1 SQVTM, CDR2 ANQGSEA. The CDR3: CSVEGGGRRNQPQHF.

J is TRBJ1-6 and V is TRBV4-3; the D call of TRBD1 rests on TCRdb alone, since no DNA is present to check it. The CDR3 extends over 14 amino acids. Per the germline V gene, CDR1 is LGHNA and CDR2 is YSLEER. The CDR3 loop reads CASSQDGGGATLHF.

The rearrangement links TRBV4-1 to TRBJ2-2. The germline CDR1 and CDR2 sequences are MGHRA and YSYEKL. CDR3 size: 15 residues. The CDR3 reads CASSQEVGNTGELFF.

The gene calls are TRBV7-2 and TRBJ2-1; the TCRdb D gene call, TRBD2, has no DNA to confirm it. Looked up from germline, CDR1 is SGHTA and CDR2 is FQGNSA. The CDR3 covers 16 residues. CDR3 loop: CASSISLAGGPGEQFF.

J is TRBJ1-1 and V is TRBV20-1. Germline CDR1 reads DFQATT; CDR2 reads SNEGSKA (reference sequence). This CDR3 is built from 14 residues. CDR3 residues: CSARDLRPNTEAFF.

This chain uses TRBV18 with TRBJ2-1; the TCRdb call, TRBD2, lacks DNA for checking. The CDR3 spans 16 residues. Germline-derived CDR1 and CDR2 are KGHSH and LQKENI. CDR3: CASSNSAGGEANEQFF.

CDR3 amino acids: CASSSRNQETQYF. The chain joins TRBV7-9 to TRBJ2-5. The CDR3 totals 13 residues. The V gene's germline CDR1 is SEHNR and CDR2 FQNEAQ (reference sequence).

V usage is TRBV7-6 and J usage is TRBJ2-7. The CDR3 spans 15 residues. The germline V gene encodes CDR1 SGHVS and CDR2 FNYEAQ. CDR3 loop: CASSLVANGPYEQYF.

This chain uses TRBV20-1 with TRBJ1-1; TCRdb's D gene call, TRBD1, goes unchecked for lack of DNA. This CDR3 is built from 13 residues. The germline gives CDR1 DFQATT, CDR2 SNEGSKA (reference sequence). CDR3 loop: CSARIPGGPEAFF.

The gene calls are TRBV2 and TRBJ2-7; TCRdb's assignment of TRBD1 cannot be checked, as there is no DNA. CDR1 is SNHLY and CDR2 is FYNNEI in the germline V gene. This CDR3 spans 15 amino acids. CDR3: CASSPGQGEICEQYF.

This chain joins TRBV6-2 or TRBV6-3 and TRBJ2-7; TCRdb lists TRBD1, though no DNA is available to test this call. Germline CDR1 and CDR2: MNHEY and SVGEGT. The CDR3 totals 15 residues. CDR3 protein: CASSYSGTGFNEQYF.

V is TRBV29-1 and J is TRBJ2-4; TCRdb calls TRBD1, which cannot be checked without DNA. The CDR3 sequence is 13 residues long. CDR1 and CDR2 (germline): SQVTM, ANQGSEA. CDR3 sequence reads: CSVDSGTRDIQYF.

The genes are TRBV7-8 and TRBJ2-2; lacking DNA, the TRBD2 call made by TCRdb goes unchecked. CDR1 is SGHVS and CDR2 is FQNEAQ in the germline V gene. The CDR3 is 16 residues long. The CDR3: CASRYLAGGLAGELFF.

The V call is TRBV12-3 or TRBV12-4, the J call TRBJ2-1; without DNA, the TCRdb call of TRBD1 cannot be checked. This CDR3 is built from 15 residues. The CDR3 sequence: CASRSGGISYNEQFF.

The chain carries TRBV6-1 and TRBJ2-1. The CDR3 consists of 12 residues. The germline CDR1 and CDR2 sequences are MNHNS and SASEGT. The CDR3 loop reads CASRGNSDEQFF.

The chain carries TRBV5-1 and TRBJ2-1; TCRdb's D call, TRBD1, is unchecked because there is no DNA. Germline V CDR1 and CDR2: SGHRS, YFSETQ. The CDR3 has 15 residues. This CDR3 is CASSGGTGKAREQFF.

J is TRBJ1-1 and V is TRBV3-1. The V gene's germline CDR1 is LGHDT and CDR2 YNNKEL (reference sequence). The length of the CDR3 is 15 residues. CDR3: CASSQVVLKNTEAFF.

This chain links TRBV7-2 with TRBJ2-7. Germline V lookup: CDR1 SGHTA, CDR2 FQGNSA. The CDR3 loop spans 13 amino acids. Here the CDR3 reads CASSIVGFNEQYF. Filled out from reference TRBV7-2 and TRBJ2-7, the complete variable domain reads GAGVSQSPSNKVTEKGKDVELRCDPISGHTALYWYRQSLGQGLEFLIYFQGNSAPDKSGLPSDRFSAERTGGSVSTLTIQRTQQEDSAVYLCASSIVGFNEQYFGPGTRLTVT.

The rearrangement joins TRBV11-1 to TRBJ1-1; TCRdb proposes TRBD1, but this gene call is untestable without DNA. The CDR3 sequence is 19 residues long. Germline V lookup: CDR1 SGHAT, CDR2 FQDESV (reference sequence). CDR3 sequence reads: CASSRPPGQGSSMNTEAFF.

The CDR3 loop is CASKGSTEAFF. The rearrangement links TRBV6-5 to TRBJ1-1; TCRdb designates TRBD1, a call that cannot be tested without DNA. CDR3 length: 11 residues. Germline CDR1 MNHEY, CDR2 SVGAGI.

The chain joins TRBV20-1 to TRBJ1-2. Germline V CDR1 and CDR2: DFQATT, SNEGSKA (reference sequence). The CDR3 is made up of 12 amino acids. The CDR3 reads CSARRVDYGYTF.

The rearrangement joins TRBV5-1 to TRBJ2-7; TCRdb's assignment of TRBD1 cannot be checked, as there is no DNA. Germline values: CDR1 SGHRS, CDR2 YFSETQ. CDR3 length: 14 residues. The CDR3 is CASSLGDVAYEQYF.

V and J are TRBV3-1 and TRBJ1-6; checking the TCRdb D call of TRBD1 is not possible without DNA. This CDR3 comprises 16 residues. CDR1 and CDR2 (germline): LGHDT, YNNKEL (reference sequence). The CDR3 reads CASSQGRRGLDSPLHF. Full variable domain (outside the CDR3, taken from reference TRBV3-1 and TRBJ1-6): DTAVSQTPKYLVTQMGNDKSIKCEQNLGHDTMYWYKQDSKKFLKIMFSYNNKELIINETVPNRFSPKSPDKAHLNLHINSLELGDSAVYFCASSQGRRGLDSPLHFGNGTRLTVT.

V usage is TRBV28 and J usage is TRBJ1-2; TCRdb names TRBD1, which stays unverified in the absence of DNA. This CDR3 is 13 amino acids long. Germline loops: CDR1 MDHEN, CDR2 SYDVKM. This CDR3 reads CASRSTGSYGYTF.

This rearrangement joins TRBV5-1 to TRBJ1-3. Germline-derived CDR1 and CDR2 are SGHRS and YFSETQ. The CDR3 is 18 residues long. The CDR3 region is CASSLATTGGNSGNTIYF.

The chain recombines TRBV20-1 with TRBJ2-7; TCRdb indicates TRBD2, and absent DNA this call remains unverified. Germline loops: CDR1 DFQATT, CDR2 SNEGSKA (reference sequence). This CDR3 has 14 residues. The chain's CDR3 is CSARVRETAYEQYF.